Only a few counts were recorded for the clone carrying this TCR beta chain. The data originate from a study of tumor-infiltrating lymphocytes in oesophageal squamous cell carcinoma. This CDR3 comprises 14 residues. V was trimmed by 0 bases and J by 3 bases, leaving 6 bases between them. Germline CDR1 is SGHTA and CDR2 is FQGTGA. A single record per CDR3 protein comes from TCRdb applying MiXCR to the PCR reads. The repertoire holds 15,000 to 20,000 distinct CDR3 sequences, with 35% to 50% as singletons. Sequencing was done on a sample of normal esophageal tissue next to the tumor. This TCR was sampled from a male donor with esophageal squamous cell carcinoma. The J gene is TRBJ2-1, the V gene TRBV7-3; no clear D. In nucleotides, the CDR3 is TGTGCCAGCAGCTTAACTGCAGACTACAATGAGCAGTTCTTC. Protein product: CASSLTADYNEQFF.